The 28 T cell receptor beta chains below were found in one sample sequenced in a study of shared clonotypes between healthy human individuals. Produced via immunoSEQ multiplex PCR; TCRdb's table is partial and in-frame only. The sample carries more than 2 million clones, approximately 95% recorded once. The specimen was naive CD4+ T cells sorted from blood. The subset: CD45RA+ positively selected. All receptors derive from a young man in good health.

This clone came up once. The chain employs TRBV7-2 and TRBJ1-6; 9 nucleotides line up with TRBD1. Looked up from germline, CDR1 is SGHTA and CDR2 is FQGNSA. Trimming at V came to 4 bases and at J to 5 bases, leaving 3 bases not matched to a gene. CDR3 length: 15 residues. This CDR3 is CASSSQGADNSPLHF. The CDR3 coding sequence is TGTGCCAGCAGCTCACAGGGGGCTGATAATTCACCCCTCCACTTT.

The V and J genes are TRBV6-1 and TRBJ1-4; D is unclear. The CDR3 length is 15 residues. The V end lost 5 bases, the J end lost 5 bases, and 15 bases lay between the germline ends. Per the germline V gene, CDR1 is MNHNS and CDR2 is SASEGT. The CDR3 reads CASSSGTAGNEKLFF. In nucleotides, the CDR3 is TGTGCCAGCAGTTCCGGAACAGCAGGAAATGAAAAACTGTTTTTT.

As concerns this clone: The same CDR3 arises from other DNA sequences in this sample as well. The chain joins TRBV11-2 to TRBJ2-7; 8 bases fit TRBD1. With 3 bases clipped from V and 3 bases from J, the junction kept 7 bases outside the gene matches. In germline, CDR1 is SGHAT, CDR2 FQNNGV. The CDR3 contains 15 residues. The CDR3: CASSLAGTGDYEQYF. CDR3 DNA: TGTGCCAGCAGCTTGGCCGGGACAGGAGACTACGAGCAGTACTTC.

Remarks on this clone: The sample contains more than one DNA sequence encoding this CDR3. J is TRBJ1-6 and V is TRBV6-4, with D perhaps matching TRBD1 (5 bases). The CDR3 is made up of 13 amino acids. From germline, CDR1 is MRHNA and CDR2 SNTAGT. Between the trimmed V and J ends, which lost 8 bases and 7 bases, there was a span of 12 bases. Here the CDR3 DNA reads TGTGCCAGCTCCCCCGGGGGGAATTCACCCCTCCACTTT. This translates into CASSPGGNSPLHF.

This clone came up once. The V and J genes are TRBV6-6 and TRBJ2-2; no reliable D call. Germline values: CDR1 MNHNY, CDR2 SVGAGI (reference sequence). The V and J ends lost 3 bases and 0 bases respectively, with 8 bases between them. This CDR3 contains 15 residues. The CDR3: CASSYSGSNTGELFF. CDR3 coding DNA: TGTGCCAGCAGTTATTCCGGGTCGAACACCGGGGAGCTGTTTTTT.

This sequence joins TRBV6-5 and TRBJ1-2; TRBD1 aligns across 7 bases. This CDR3 has 16 amino acids. The ends lost 4 bases at V and 3 bases at J; junction bases unmatched: 11. Germline V CDR1 and CDR2: MNHEY, SVGAGI. CDR3 protein: CASSSNPGQSYYGYTF. Here the CDR3 DNA reads TGTGCCAGCAGTTCTAACCCGGGACAGTCGTACTATGGCTACACCTTC.

J is TRBJ1-4 and V is TRBV11-2; a weak D match, TRBD1 (5 bases). CDR3 size: 15 residues. Trimming shortened V by 3 bases and J by 2 bases, and 10 bases separated the two germline ends. Germline CDR1 and CDR2: SGHAT and FQNNGV. The CDR3 nucleotides are TGTGCCAGCAGCTTTGACAGACGTACTAATGAAAAACTGTTTTTT. Translated: CASSFDRRTNEKLFF.

This clone was counted only a few times. V and J are TRBV10-1 and TRBJ1-6; D gene ambiguous. The CDR3 length is 10 residues. Trimming stripped 3 bases from V and 10 bases from J, with 1 base between. Per germline, CDR1 WNHNN and CDR2 SYGVQD (reference sequence). CDR3 in DNA: TGCGCCAGCAGTGAATCACCCCTCCACTTT. Protein product: CASSESPLHF.

The chain is built from TRBV18 and TRBJ2-1, with 8 bases identical to TRBD2. This CDR3 comprises 16 residues. Losses at the gene ends were 2 bases for V and 8 bases for J; bases not matched to a gene: 11. Germline V gene sequence: CDR1 KGHSH, CDR2 LQKENI. The DNA for the CDR3 is TGTGCCAGCTCACCAGTAGCGGGAACCACAGCCCATGAGCAGTTCTTC. Translation gives CASSPVAGTTAHEQFF.

This sequence joins TRBV5-1 and TRBJ2-7; 7 bases are a match to TRBD2. CDR1 is SGHRS, CDR2 YFSETQ, per germline. CDR3 size: 13 residues. V lost 0 bases to trimming and J lost 5 bases; unmatched junction nucleotides: 2. The CDR3 sequence: CASSLGRENEQYF. The CDR3, as DNA: TGCGCCAGCAGCTTGGGGCGGGAGAACGAGCAGTACTTC. The full variable domain, its missing parts supplied by reference TRBV5-1 and TRBJ2-7, is KAGVTQTPRYLIKTRGQQVTLSCSPISGHRSVSWYQQTPGQGLQFLFEYFSETQRNKGNFPGRFSGRQFSNSRSEMNVSTLELGDSALYLCASSLGRENEQYFGPGTRLTVT.

The chain carries TRBV19 and TRBJ1-2; TRBD1 aligns across 7 bases. Per germline, CDR1 LNHDA and CDR2 SQIVND (reference sequence). The CDR3 spans 13 residues. J gave up 5 bases and V 10 bases, and 10 bases lay outside the gene matches. DNA for the CDR3: TGTGCCACCCACAGGGCAGGGGGATATGGCTACACCTTC. It yields the protein CATHRAGGYGYTF.

As concerns this clone: Other DNA sequences in the sample encode the same CDR3. The gene calls are TRBV2 and TRBJ2-3, with 13 bases matching TRBD2. This CDR3 contains 15 residues. V shed 4 bases and J 3 bases; nucleotides not matched to a gene: 1. Germline assignment: CDR1 SNHLY and CDR2 FYNNEI. CDR3 sequence reads: CASSGGLAGTDTQYF. In DNA form, the CDR3 reads TGTGCCAGCAGTGGGGGACTAGCGGGAACAGATACGCAGTATTTT.

This clone came up many times. Other DNA sequences in this specimen translate into the identical CDR3. The genes are TRBV18 and TRBJ1-4; D is undetermined. V was cut by 1 base and J by 8 bases, with 5 bases left in between. The CDR3 extends over 12 amino acids. Germline loops: CDR1 KGHSH, CDR2 LQKENI. For the CDR3, the DNA is TGTGCCAGCTCACCACAGGGAGAAAAACTGTTTTTT. Protein product: CASSPQGEKLFF.

This chain connects TRBV27 to TRBJ2-2; D might be TRBD1 (7 bases). This CDR3 has 14 residues. Trimming cost V 3 bases and J 7 bases, with 12 bases left between them. The germline CDR1 and CDR2 sequences are MNHEY and SMNVEV (reference sequence). The CDR3, as DNA: TGTGCCAGCAGTTTGGCAGGGGGGATCGGGGAGCTGTTTTTT. Protein sequence: CASSLAGGIGELFF.

This clone was seen once. CDR3 residues: CASSYSSQGADEQYF. In nucleotides, the CDR3 is TGTGCCAGCAGTTACTCATCGCAGGGGGCAGATGAGCAGTACTTC. The chain links TRBV6-5 to TRBJ2-5; TRBD1 matches at 8 bases. Trimming removed 0 bases from V and 11 bases from J; junction bases left unmatched: 11. Germline V gives CDR1 MNHEY, CDR2 SVGAGI. The CDR3 extends over 15 amino acids.

This chain uses TRBV18 with TRBJ2-7, with TRBD1 matching 10 bases. Germline V gives CDR1 KGHSH, CDR2 LQKENI. V shed 5 bases, J shed 0 bases, and the junction held 4 bases outside the gene matches. This CDR3 is 15 amino acids long. In DNA form, the CDR3 reads TGTGCCAGCTCAGCGGGACAGGGGATCTCCTACGAGCAGTACTTC. Translation: CASSAGQGISYEQYF.

CDR3 DNA sequence: TGCGCCAGCAGCTTGGTTCGACTAGCGGGAGGCGACGAGCAGTACTTC. This sequence encodes CASSLVRLAGGDEQYF. The V and J genes are TRBV5-1 and TRBJ2-7; 13 nucleotides line up with TRBD2. This CDR3 spans 16 amino acids. The trim removed 0 bases at V and 5 bases at J, leaving 5 bases unmatched. Germline CDR1 is SGHRS and CDR2 is YFSETQ. Full variable domain (missing parts from reference TRBV5-1 and TRBJ2-7): KAGVTQTPRYLIKTRGQQVTLSCSPISGHRSVSWYQQTPGQGLQFLFEYFSETQRNKGNFPGRFSGRQFSNSRSEMNVSTLELGDSALYLCASSLVRLAGGDEQYFGPGTRLTVT.

A remark on this clone: This sample includes further DNA sequences coding for the same CDR3. The gene calls are TRBV5-1 and TRBJ2-5; 8 bases are shared with TRBD2. Germline loops: CDR1 SGHRS, CDR2 YFSETQ. V shed 2 bases and J 2 bases; nucleotides not matched to a gene: 5. The CDR3 loop spans 15 amino acids. CDR3 region: CASSLGGGPQETQYF. In DNA form, the CDR3 reads TGCGCCAGCAGCTTAGGCGGGGGGCCTCAAGAGACCCAGTACTTC.

The genes are TRBV28 and TRBJ1-5; D is undetermined. Germline V gene lookup returns CDR1 MDHEN and CDR2 SYDVKM. The CDR3 length is 15 residues. The V end lost 3 bases, the J end lost 4 bases, and 13 bases lay between the germline ends. This CDR3 is CASSLTLPGNQPQHF. The CDR3 nucleotides are TGTGCCAGCAGTTTGACCTTACCCGGGAATCAGCCCCAGCATTTT.

The V gene is TRBV5-4, the J gene TRBJ2-7; TRBD2 matches 9 bases. CDR3 size: 15 residues. Per the germline V gene, CDR1 is SGHNT and CDR2 is YYREEE (reference sequence). The trim removed 4 bases at V and 7 bases at J, leaving 12 bases unmatched. In nucleotides, the CDR3 is TGTGCCAGCAGCGCGACTAGCGGAACCCTACGGGAGCAGTACTTC. This codes for CASSATSGTLREQYF.

The chain joins TRBV5-1 to TRBJ2-5; 7 bases agree with TRBD2. The junction had 11 bases not matched to a gene; V was cut back by 4 bases and J by 5 bases. This CDR3 is built from 15 residues. From germline, CDR1 is SGHRS and CDR2 YFSETQ. CDR3 in DNA: TGCGCCAGCAGCGTGGGGAGGGCGATGCGGGAGACCCAGTACTTC. Its protein product is CASSVGRAMRETQYF.

The chain combines TRBV10-3 with TRBJ2-7, with no clear D. The CDR3 is made up of 13 amino acids. V dropped 10 bases and J dropped 3 bases, with 16 bases sitting between them. The germline gives CDR1 ENHRY, CDR2 SYGVKD. Written as DNA, the CDR3 is TGTGCCACGGGTTTAGGTTCCGTCTACGAGCAGTACTTC. Translating it yields CATGLGSVYEQYF.

This clone was seen a single time. As DNA, the CDR3 is TGTGCCAGCTCACTAAGGGCCCGATACTACAATGAGCAGTTCTTC. Encoded protein: CASSLRARYYNEQFF. The genes are TRBV18 and TRBJ2-1; unclear D gene. V lost 4 bases to trimming and J lost 3 bases, with 13 bases between them. There are 15 residues in the CDR3. Germline CDR1 KGHSH, CDR2 LQKENI.

The CDR3 DNA follows: TGTGCCAGCAGCTGGCTGTCAGGGGGCGGACTTTATGGCTACACCTTC. This sequence encodes CASSWLSGGGLYGYTF. The V gene is TRBV5-6, the J gene TRBJ1-2; 8 nucleotides agree with TRBD1. From germline, CDR1 is SGHDT and CDR2 YYEEEE. The CDR3 consists of 16 residues. Trimming removed 3 bases from V and 5 bases from J; junction bases left unmatched: 12. The complete variable domain, with remaining parts taken from reference TRBV5-6 and TRBJ1-2, reads DAGVTQSPTHLIKTRGQQVTLRCSPKSGHDTVSWYQQALGQGPQFIFQYYEEEERQRGNFPDRFSGHQFPNYSSELNVNALLLGDSALYLCASSWLSGGGLYGYTFGSGTRLTVV.

The rearrangement uses TRBV18 and TRBJ2-7; tentative D call: TRBD2 (5 bases). V was cut by 5 bases and J by 5 bases, with 10 bases left in between. CDR1 is KGHSH and CDR2 is LQKENI in the germline V gene. CDR3 length: 12 amino acids. This CDR3 is CASSSRTDEQYF. The CDR3, as DNA: TGTGCCAGCTCATCACGGACTGACGAGCAGTACTTC.

The chain employs TRBV4-1 and TRBJ1-3, with TRBD1 matching over 8 bases. V was pared by 4 bases and J by 7 bases, with 6 bases of the junction left unmatched. CDR3 size: 14 residues. CDR1 is MGHRA, CDR2 YSYEKL, per germline. CDR3 nucleotide sequence: TGCGCCAGCAGCCCAGGGGGCGCCCCCAACACCATATATTTT. As protein: CASSPGGAPNTIYF.

The CDR3 nucleotides are TGTGCCAGCGGGCCCCCTCCGGTTTTAGCCAAAAACATTCAGTACTTC. Its protein product is CASGPPPVLAKNIQYF. The chain employs TRBV6-4 and TRBJ2-4; no reliable D call. V was pared by 8 bases and J by 0 bases, with 17 bases between. Germline CDR1 and CDR2: MRHNA and SNTAGT. CDR3 length: 16 amino acids.

The chain recombines TRBV11-3 with TRBJ2-1; 11 nucleotides line up with TRBD2. CDR1 and CDR2 from the germline V gene are SGHNT and YENEEA. The ends lost 0 bases at V and 9 bases at J; junction bases unmatched: 10. The CDR3 has 17 amino acids. The CDR3 nucleotides are TGTGCCAGCAGCTTAGACCAGGGACTAGCGGTTAAGGGTGAGCAGTTCTTC. Translating it yields CASSLDQGLAVKGEQFF.